The 25 T cell receptor beta chains below come from one sample, sequenced in a study of blood T cell repertoires in COVID-19. This table comes from immunoSEQ multiplex PCR, and its TCRdb copy is limited to in-frame clones, with some not included. The table includes 250,000 to 300,000 clones, approximately 85% detected once. Sequenced sample: peripheral blood. Every receptor here comes from a man between 50 and 59 years old with active or convalescent COVID-19.

This clone appeared a few times. The chain has TRBV28 and TRBJ1-4, with 7 bases lining up with TRBD1. CDR3 size: 16 residues. Trimming cost V 10 bases and J 0 bases; bases outside gene matches: 11. Germline V gene sequence: CDR1 MDHEN, CDR2 SYDVKM. CDR3 nucleotides: TGTGCCATTTCGGGACAGAAAGCTGCAACTAATGAAAAACTGTTTTTT. The encoded protein is CAISGQKAATNEKLFF.

The J gene is TRBJ1-2, the V gene TRBV30; D is undetermined. Per the germline V gene, CDR1 is GTSNPN and CDR2 is SVGIG (reference sequence). V lost 3 bases and J 4 bases, leaving 18 bases between the germline ends. There are 15 residues in the CDR3. CDR3 coding DNA: TGTGCCTGGAGGATCCCGTCGAGTCCCCTCTATGGCTACACCTTC. Residues: CAWRIPSSPLYGYTF.

This clone showed up just once. This rearrangement joins TRBV27 to TRBJ1-3; 9 positions agree with TRBD1. The length of the CDR3 is 17 residues. V trimming: 4 bases; J trimming: 4 bases; junction bases outside the gene matches: 11. CDR1 is MNHEY, CDR2 SMNVEV, per germline (reference sequence). CDR3 nucleotides: TGTGCCAGCAGTTCCTCAACAGGGGGCCTTTACGGAAACACCATATATTTT. This sequence encodes CASSSSTGGLYGNTIYF.

V usage is TRBV4-2 and J usage is TRBJ1-5; no clear D. The CDR3 is 13 residues long. Germline V lookup: CDR1 LGHNA, CDR2 YNFKEQ. V was clipped by 4 bases and J by 5 bases, with 9 bases between them. As DNA, the CDR3 is TGTGCCAGCAGCCTTCGACGGGATCAGCCCCAGCATTTT. As protein: CASSLRRDQPQHF.

The chain combines TRBV7-3 with TRBJ2-5; 11 bases are shared with TRBD2. Germline loops: CDR1 SGHTA, CDR2 FQGTGA. Losses at the gene ends were 4 bases for V and 5 bases for J; bases not matched to a gene: 9. The CDR3 is 16 residues long. As DNA, the CDR3 is TGTGCCAGCAGCTCGATAGCGGGAGGGCCTAGGGAGACCCAGTACTTC. It yields the protein CASSSIAGGPRETQYF. The variable domain in full, with the rest retrieved from reference TRBV7-3 and TRBJ2-5, is GAGVSQTPSNKVTEKGKYVELRCDPISGHTALYWYRQSLGQGPEFLIYFQGTGAADDSGLPNDRFFAVRPEGSVSTLKIQRTERGDSAVYLCASSSIAGGPRETQYFGPGTRLLVL.

The chain recombines TRBV11-2 with TRBJ1-1, with D tentatively TRBD1 (6 bases). The length of the CDR3 is 14 residues. CDR1 SGHAT and CDR2 FQNNGV come from the germline V gene. V lost 8 bases to trimming and J lost 1 base, with 14 bases between them. The CDR3 nucleotides read TGTGCCAGCCACTTACAGGGTGGGAACACTGAAGCTTTCTTT. Protein: CASHLQGGNTEAFF.

The chain combines TRBV19 with TRBJ2-6; D ambiguous. Trimming removed 3 bases from V and 0 bases from J, with 6 bases in between. Germline V gives CDR1 LNHDA, CDR2 SQIVND (reference sequence). The CDR3 has 15 amino acids. CDR3 in DNA: TGTGCCAGTAGTATTCCCTTCTCTGGGGCCAACGTCCTGACTTTC. This codes for CASSIPFSGANVLTF.

V usage is TRBV20-1 and J usage is TRBJ2-5, with 7 bases matching TRBD2. V was clipped by 3 bases and J by 1 base; unmatched bases: 5. There are 14 residues in the CDR3. The germline V gene encodes CDR1 DFQATT and CDR2 SNEGSKA (reference sequence). The DNA for the CDR3 is TGCAGTGCTAGTAGCGGGTCGAGCCAAGAGACCCAGTACTTC. It is translated as CSASSGSSQETQYF.

V is TRBV30 and J is TRBJ1-1; tentative D call: TRBD1 (5 bases). Trimming left V 3 bases short and J 6 bases short, with 20 bases between. CDR3 length equals 15 residues. Germline loops: CDR1 GTSNPN, CDR2 SVGIG (reference sequence). CDR3 in amino acids: CAWSAPGLVGAEAFF. The CDR3 DNA follows: TGTGCCTGGAGCGCTCCGGGACTGGTGGGAGCTGAAGCTTTCTTT.

This sequence joins TRBV19 and TRBJ2-1, with a tentative D call TRBD2 (5 bases). The CDR3 spans 15 residues. Per the germline V gene, CDR1 is LNHDA and CDR2 is SQIVND (reference sequence). Trimming shortened V by 4 bases and J by 1 base, and 11 bases separated the two germline ends. CDR3 amino acids: CASSTPSGSYNEQFF. The DNA for the CDR3 is TGTGCCAGTAGTACTCCCTCGGGGTCCTACAATGAGCAGTTCTTC.

The J gene is TRBJ1-2, the V gene TRBV20-1, with no clear D. Trimming took 6 bases from V and 4 from J, leaving 9 bases between them. CDR1 and CDR2 (germline): DFQATT, SNEGSKA (reference sequence). This CDR3 is built from 11 residues. The CDR3 DNA sequence: TGCAGTGCCCGAAGCGGCTATGGCTACACCTTC. Translated: CSARSGYGYTF.

The gene calls are TRBV30 and TRBJ1-2, with D unresolved. Germline-derived CDR1 and CDR2 are GTSNPN and SVGIG (reference sequence). V lost 1 base, J lost 7 bases, and 16 bases lay in between. The CDR3 consists of 14 residues. The DNA for the CDR3 is TGTGCCTGGAGTGCTGGAGTTGTTCGTAGTGGCTACACCTTC. This gives the protein CAWSAGVVRSGYTF.

V and J are TRBV27 and TRBJ1-5; maybe TRBD1 (6 bases). The CDR3 extends over 14 amino acids. Trimming removed 6 bases from V and 4 bases from J, with 13 bases in between. Germline CDR1 is MNHEY and CDR2 is SMNVEV (reference sequence). CDR3 in amino acids: CASRDPGVNQPQHF. CDR3 DNA sequence: TGTGCCAGCAGGGACCCAGGGGTAAATCAGCCCCAGCATTTT.

This clone has a handful of counts. Mismatch with germline at one junction end may stem from a read error. The chain joins TRBV10-3 to TRBJ1-2; D is ambiguous. The CDR3 runs 12 residues. From germline, CDR1 is ENHRY and CDR2 SYGVKD. The CDR3, as DNA: TGTGCCATCGGTGACGGTTCCTATGGCTACACCTTC. It specifies CAIGDGSYGYTF.

This chain joins TRBV7-9 and TRBJ2-3, with 11 bases lining up with TRBD2. The V gene end was trimmed by 5 bases and the J gene end by 2 bases; junction bases not matched to a gene: 9. Germline CDR1 SEHNR, CDR2 FQNEAQ (reference sequence). CDR3 length equals 17 residues. The CDR3 loop reads CASSHGLAGGITDTQYF. The CDR3 region has the DNA TGTGCCAGCAGCCACGGATTAGCGGGGGGGATCACAGATACGCAGTATTTT.

This chain connects TRBV7-6 to TRBJ2-7; 8 bases align to TRBD2. This CDR3 has 15 amino acids. J lost 3 bases, V lost 1 base, and 5 bases had no gene match. The V gene's germline CDR1 is SGHVS and CDR2 FNYEAQ. The CDR3 nucleotides read TGTGCCAGCAGCTTAGGAGCGGGAGAACTCTACGAGCAGTACTTC. Protein sequence: CASSLGAGELYEQYF.

V is TRBV10-3 and J is TRBJ2-7, with a weak D call TRBD2 (6 bases). Trimming took off 4 bases at V and 6 bases at J, with 10 bases between the two ends. Germline V lookup: CDR1 ENHRY, CDR2 SYGVKD. The CDR3 sequence is 12 residues long. CDR3 protein: CAISGQGGEQYF. The CDR3 region has the DNA TGTGCCATCAGTGGCCAGGGAGGCGAGCAGTACTTC.

The chain links TRBV19 to TRBJ2-1, with TRBD2 identical over 13 bases. V trimming: 4 bases; J trimming: 1 base; junction bases outside the gene matches: 16. The germline gives CDR1 LNHDA, CDR2 SQIVND (reference sequence). CDR3 length: 21 residues. As DNA, the CDR3 is TGTGCCAGTAGTACGAAGAGACTAGCGGGAGGTTATCAGGGTTCCTACAATGAGCAGTTCTTC. It encodes CASSTKRLAGGYQGSYNEQFF. Filled out from reference TRBV19 and TRBJ2-1, the complete variable domain reads DGGITQSPKYLFRKEGQNVTLSCEQNLNHDAMYWYRQDPGQGLRLIYYSQIVNDFQKGDIAEGYSVSREKKESFPLTVTSAQKNPTAFYLCASSTKRLAGGYQGSYNEQFFGPGTRLTVL.

The J gene is TRBJ2-2, the V gene TRBV7-8, with 12 nucleotides matching TRBD2. Germline assignment: CDR1 SGHVS and CDR2 FQNEAQ. CDR3 length: 16 amino acids. V lost 4 bases, J lost 5 bases, and 5 bases stayed unmatched. The CDR3 nucleotides are TGTGCCAGCAGCTCTAGCGGGAGGGCAAGTACCGGGGAGCTGTTTTTT. It encodes CASSSSGRASTGELFF.

The J gene is TRBJ2-1, the V gene TRBV2; 7 nucleotides line up with TRBD1. CDR1 is SNHLY, CDR2 FYNNEI, per germline. V gave up 1 base and J gave up 8 bases; unmatched junction bases: 8. There are 15 residues in the CDR3. The CDR3: CASSEEGGGTDEQFF. CDR3 sequence (DNA): TGTGCCAGCAGTGAAGAAGGGGGCGGTACGGATGAGCAGTTCTTC. Using reference TRBV2 and TRBJ2-1 for the parts outside the CDR3, the full variable domain is EPEVTQTPSHQVTQMGQEVILRCVPISNHLYFYWYRQILGQKVEFLVSFYNNEISEKSEIFDDQFSVERPDGSNFTLKIRSTKLEDSAMYFCASSEEGGGTDEQFFGPGTRLTVL.

The rearrangement uses TRBV3-1 (or the pseudogene TRBV3-2) and TRBJ2-7; 10 bases match TRBD2. Germline-derived CDR1 and CDR2 are LGHDT and YNNKEL (reference sequence). V lost 4 bases, J lost 4 bases, and 4 bases stayed unmatched. The CDR3 contains 14 residues. This CDR3 reads CASSLAGGGYEQYF. The CDR3 coding sequence is TGTGCCAGCAGCCTAGCGGGAGGCGGATACGAGCAGTACTTC.

Only one count was recorded for this clone. V and J are TRBV11-2 and TRBJ2-7; TRBD1 is a possible D gene (5 bases). Germline V CDR1 and CDR2: SGHAT, FQNNGV. The CDR3 runs 14 residues. Trimming took 5 bases from V and 4 from J, leaving 15 bases between them. The CDR3 sequence is CASSHGQGVYEQYF. The CDR3 region has the DNA TGTGCCAGCAGCCACGGACAAGGTGTGTACGAGCAGTACTTC.

This clone has more than one count but fewer than ten. The J gene is TRBJ2-1, the V gene TRBV19; perhaps TRBD2 as D (5 bases). The CDR3 loop spans 15 amino acids. Looked up from germline, CDR1 is LNHDA and CDR2 is SQIVND (reference sequence). The V and J ends lost 5 bases and 0 bases respectively, with 11 bases between them. CDR3 amino acids: CASSDRRSSYNEQFF. In DNA form, the CDR3 reads TGTGCCAGTAGTGACCGGAGGAGCTCCTACAATGAGCAGTTCTTC.

The chain employs TRBV6-5 and TRBJ1-1; D is unresolved. Germline V gene sequence: CDR1 MNHEY, CDR2 SVGAGI. V was pared by 2 bases and J by 1 base, with 8 bases between. The CDR3 length is 14 residues. In nucleotides, the CDR3 is TGTGCCAGCAGTTACGCCGGAGGGAACACTGAAGCTTTCTTT. This encodes CASSYAGGNTEAFF.

This chain links TRBV23-1 with TRBJ2-3, with 9 bases aligning to TRBD2. TRBV23-1 qualifies as an ORF whose function is uncertain. V trimming: 6 bases; J trimming: 0 bases; junction bases outside the gene matches: 13. This CDR3 has 18 amino acids. The CDR3 region is CASSLSSASGESTDTQYF. CDR3 coding DNA: TGCGCCAGCAGCCTTAGCTCGGCTAGCGGGGAGAGCACAGATACGCAGTATTTT.